This T cell receptor beta chain was recovered during a study of beta chain features in type 1 diabetes. Broader study findings: All four CD4+ subsets of Type 1 diabetes patients contained TCRB CDR3s that were moderately but significantly shorter.

Trimming cost V 2 bases and J 5 bases, with 7 bases left between them. This CDR3 spans 13 amino acids. Germline assignment: CDR1 MDHEN and CDR2 SYDVKM. Investigators reverse transcribed all isolated RNA, so they sequenced expressed TCRB transcripts. Only in-frame clones appear in the TCRdb table, and some are missing; sequencing was by immunoSEQ multiplex PCR. The table records a few hundred thousand clones, around 16% of them present only once. Worth noting for this clone: Antigen unknown.

Specimen: naive CD4+ T cells from blood. The chain couples TRBV28 to TRBJ2-4; a possible D gene is TRBD1 (5 bases). The clonotype comes from a man aged 25 to 45 with type 1 diabetes. CDR3 sequence (DNA): TGTGCCAGCAGTTTACAACAGGAAAACATTCAGTACTTC. Translating gives CASSLQQENIQYF.